Below, 18 T cell receptor beta chains from the same sample are listed, as sequenced in a study of OX40 agonist ivuxolimab in advanced cancers. TCRdb keeps only in-frame clones here, not all; method: immunoSEQ multiplex PCR. The table records approximately 62,000 clones, about 91% of them present only once. The sample in question was CD4+ or CD8+ T cells sorted from blood, obtained in a trial of the OX40 agonist ivuxolimab. All receptors derive from an adult with an advanced solid tumor such as melanoma, head and neck, liver or kidney cancer.

This chain links TRBV6-5 with TRBJ1-1; D remains unclear. Looked up from germline, CDR1 is MNHEY and CDR2 is SVGAGI. The CDR3 extends over 12 amino acids. V was cut by 0 bases and J by 9 bases, with 8 bases left in between. This chain's CDR3 is CASSYSGRKAFF. The CDR3 DNA reads TGTGCCAGCAGTTACTCAGGGAGAAAAGCTTTCTTT.

This clone was seen a handful of times. The J gene is TRBJ2-7, the V gene TRBV13; weak D call: TRBD2 (5 bases). The CDR3 contains 14 residues. Germline-derived CDR1 and CDR2 are PRHDT and FYEKMQ (reference sequence). The V end lost 5 bases, the J end lost 1 base, and 12 bases lay between the germline ends. CDR3 DNA sequence: TGTGCCAGCAGCGAGCTAGCTTTTTCCTACGAGCAGTACTTC. This sequence encodes CASSELAFSYEQYF.

This clone was picked up one time. V gene TRBV6-5 combines with J gene TRBJ2-1, with a weak D call TRBD2 (6 bases). Between the trimmed V and J ends, which lost 5 bases and 1 base, there was a span of 12 bases. Germline V gene data show CDR1 as MNHEY and CDR2 as SVGAGI. The CDR3 consists of 15 residues. CDR3 sequence: CASSPGGESYNEQFF. The CDR3 nucleotides read TGTGCCAGCAGTCCCGGCGGGGAGTCCTACAATGAGCAGTTCTTC.

The V call is TRBV18, the J call TRBJ2-7; D not resolved. Germline V gene data show CDR1 as KGHSH and CDR2 as LQKENI. The CDR3 runs to 13 residues. V lost 2 bases, J lost 4 bases, and 9 bases lay in between. The DNA of the CDR3 is TGTGCCAGCTCACCAAGGCCGGAATACGAGCAGTACTTC. This sequence encodes CASSPRPEYEQYF.

The chain combines TRBV7-5 with TRBJ1-1; the table calls TRBD1, which could not be checked here. TRBV7-5 has pseudogene status. The CDR3 is 13 amino acids. The CDR3 is CASSPRGSPEAFF. The CDR3 region has the DNA TGTGCCAGCAGCCCAAGGGGTTCCCCTGAAGCTTTCTTT.

This clone was seen once. V gene TRBV5-5 combines with J gene TRBJ2-3; D is undetermined. Trimming stripped 3 bases from V and 6 bases from J, with 11 bases between. Germline CDR1 is SGHKS and CDR2 is YYEKEE (reference sequence). The CDR3 runs to 13 residues. The CDR3 region has the DNA TGTGCCAGCAGCTCTCCCGAGATCGATACGCAGTATTTT. It is translated as CASSSPEIDTQYF.

The genes are TRBV2 and TRBJ2-2; perhaps TRBD1 as D (6 bases). The CDR3 runs to 16 residues. The V gene's germline CDR1 is SNHLY and CDR2 FYNNEI. Trimming removed 7 bases from V and 0 bases from J, with 15 bases in between. CDR3 region: CASMGERGSNTGELFF. The DNA for the CDR3 is TGTGCCAGCATGGGAGAAAGGGGGTCGAACACCGGGGAGCTGTTTTTT.

This sequence joins TRBV7-6 and TRBJ2-7; D unclear. V shed 1 base and J shed 6 bases, with 4 bases lying between them. CDR1 is SGHVS and CDR2 is FNYEAQ in the germline V gene. This CDR3 comprises 11 residues. The DNA of the CDR3 is TGTGCCAGCAGCTTAGGGGTCGAGCAGTACTTC. It encodes CASSLGVEQYF.

The gene calls are TRBV9 and TRBJ2-7; TRBD2 agrees at 8 bases. CDR3 length equals 15 residues. J gave up 6 bases and V 4 bases, and 12 bases lay outside the gene matches. Germline CDR1 is SGDLS and CDR2 is YYNGEE. The DNA of the CDR3 is TGTGCCAGCAGCACCTCGGACGGGAGGGGAGGCGAGCAGTACTTC. Encoded protein: CASSTSDGRGGEQYF. Drawing the rest from reference TRBV9 and TRBJ2-7, the complete variable domain is DSGVTQTPKHLITATGQRVTLRCSPRSGDLSVYWYQQSLDQGLQFLIQYYNGEERAKGNILERFSAQQFPDLHSELNLSSLELGDSALYFCASSTSDGRGGEQYFGPGTRLTVT.

This chain uses TRBV7-3 with TRBJ1-2; unclear D gene. V was trimmed by 3 bases and J by 3 bases, leaving 8 bases between them. The CDR3 runs to 13 residues. In germline, CDR1 is SGHTA, CDR2 FQGTGA. The CDR3 DNA follows: TGTGCCAGCAGCTTCGGGGAAGACTATGGCTACACCTTC. It yields the protein CASSFGEDYGYTF. The complete variable domain, with remaining parts taken from reference TRBV7-3 and TRBJ1-2, reads GAGVSQTPSNKVTEKGKYVELRCDPISGHTALYWYRQSLGQGPEFLIYFQGTGAADDSGLPNDRFFAVRPEGSVSTLKIQRTERGDSAVYLCASSFGEDYGYTFGSGTRLTVV.

The chain links TRBV12-5 to TRBJ2-3; TRBD1 matches at 7 bases. The CDR3 covers 18 residues. Germline CDR1 is LGHNT and CDR2 is FRNRAP. Trimming at V came to 0 bases and at J to 2 bases, leaving 11 bases not matched to a gene. The CDR3 spells CASGLVIIVGGLTDTQYF. In DNA form, the CDR3 reads TGTGCTAGTGGTTTGGTAATTATAGTAGGGGGCCTCACAGATACGCAGTATTTT.

This clone was detected a few times. This chain joins TRBV27 and TRBJ1-5; TRBD1 aligns across 7 bases. After removal of 3 bases from V and 5 bases from J, the junction contained 4 bases not matched to a gene. Germline loops: CDR1 MNHEY, CDR2 SMNVEV (reference sequence). The CDR3 runs to 14 residues. CDR3 in amino acids: CASSFLQGDQPQHF. The DNA for the CDR3 is TGTGCCAGCAGTTTTTTGCAGGGGGATCAGCCCCAGCATTTT.

Turning to this clone: The junction does not match germline at one end; this may be a read error. V usage is TRBV6-5 and J usage is TRBJ2-7, with 7 bases that match TRBD1. The length of the CDR3 is 13 residues. Germline V lookup: CDR1 MNHEY, CDR2 SVGAGI. CDR3 protein: CAISDTGEYEQYF. In nucleotides, the CDR3 is TGTGCCATCAGTGATACAGGGGAATACGAGCAGTACTTC.

The rearrangement joins TRBV5-5 to TRBJ2-7, with D unresolved. V lost 3 bases and J 0 bases, leaving 13 bases between the germline ends. This CDR3 comprises 15 residues. Germline loops: CDR1 SGHKS, CDR2 YYEKEE (reference sequence). Here the CDR3 DNA reads TGTGCCAGCAGCTCCCCAGCGACACCCTCCTACGAGCAGTACTTC. Translating it yields CASSSPATPSYEQYF.

The chain is built from TRBV27 and TRBJ2-1, with 11 nucleotides matching TRBD2. The CDR3 totals 15 residues. J was trimmed by 4 bases and V by 6 bases; bases with no gene match: 5. Germline V gives CDR1 MNHEY, CDR2 SMNVEV (reference sequence). In DNA form, the CDR3 reads TGTGCCAGCAGCTCCGGGACTAGCGGATACAATGAGCAGTTCTTC. Amino acids: CASSSGTSGYNEQFF.

The V and J genes are TRBV7-6 and TRBJ2-7, with TRBD2 identical over 9 bases. This CDR3 region has 17 residues. The V and J ends lost 5 bases and 5 bases, in that order; junction bases with no gene match: 16. Germline V gene sequence: CDR1 SGHVS, CDR2 FNYEAQ. CDR3 sequence: CASSPTLAGSPDHEQYF. The CDR3 DNA is TGTGCCAGCAGCCCCACCCTAGCGGGGAGCCCGGACCACGAGCAGTACTTC. Full variable domain (outside the CDR3, taken from reference TRBV7-6 and TRBJ2-7): GAGVSQSPRYKVTKRGQDVALRCDPISGHVSLYWYRQALGQGPEFLTYFNYEAQQDKSGLPNDRFSAERPEGSISTLTIQRTEQRDSAMYRCASSPTLAGSPDHEQYFGPGTRLTVT.

This clone came up once. The J gene is TRBJ2-5, the V gene TRBV7-9; the D gene is possibly TRBD1 (5 bases). The germline gives CDR1 SEHNR, CDR2 FQNEAQ (reference sequence). The CDR3 has 17 amino acids. V was clipped by 5 bases and J by 5 bases, with 24 bases between them. DNA for the CDR3: TGTGCCAGCAGCCCTAGTACAGGAAGCGAACAAGGGGAGACCCAGTACTTC. Translating gives CASSPSTGSEQGETQYF. The variable domain in full, with the rest retrieved from reference TRBV7-9 and TRBJ2-5, is DTGVSQNPRHKITKRGQNVTFRCDPISEHNRLYWYRQTLGQGPEFLTYFQNEAQLEKSRLLSDRFSAERPKGSFSTLEIQRTEQGDSAMYLCASSPSTGSEQGETQYFGPGTRLLVL.

The chain joins TRBV4-1 to TRBJ1-1; 7 positions agree with TRBD1. After removal of 0 bases from V and 5 bases from J, the junction contained 3 bases not matched to a gene. The length of the CDR3 is 14 residues. Per the germline V gene, CDR1 is MGHRA and CDR2 is YSYEKL. This CDR3 is CASSQEGRGTEAFF. The CDR3 nucleotides read TGCGCCAGCAGCCAAGAGGGCAGGGGGACTGAAGCTTTCTTT.